This T cell receptor beta chain was sequenced during a study of blood T cell repertoires in COVID-19. The protocol was immunoSEQ multiplex PCR, while the TCRdb copy is restricted to in-frame clones and leaves out a portion. The table records 400,000 to 450,000 clones, 90% of them present only once. The sequence was obtained from a man between 18 and 35 years old who had recovered from COVID-19. Sequenced input: PBMCs or T cells enriched from blood (not recorded which).

CDR3: CASSYGQPDTDTQYF. As DNA, the CDR3 is TGTGCCAGCAGTTACGGACAGCCCGACACAGATACGCAGTATTTT. The V gene is TRBV3-1 (or the pseudogene TRBV3-2), the J gene TRBJ2-3; possibly TRBD1 for D (6 bases). The V end was cut by 6 bases, the J end by 2 bases, with 15 bases between. Germline V lookup: CDR1 LGHDT, CDR2 YNNKEL (reference sequence). The CDR3 totals 15 residues.